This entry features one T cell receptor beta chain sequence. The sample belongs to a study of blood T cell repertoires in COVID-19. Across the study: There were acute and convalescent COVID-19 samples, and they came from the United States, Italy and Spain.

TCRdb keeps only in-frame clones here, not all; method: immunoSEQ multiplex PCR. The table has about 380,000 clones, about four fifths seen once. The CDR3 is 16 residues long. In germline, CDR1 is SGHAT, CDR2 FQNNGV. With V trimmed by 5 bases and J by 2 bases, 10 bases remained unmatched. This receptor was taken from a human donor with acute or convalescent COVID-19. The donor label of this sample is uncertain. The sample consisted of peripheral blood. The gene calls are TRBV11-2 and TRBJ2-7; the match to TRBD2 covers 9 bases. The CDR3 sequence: CASSRKVGGRAYEQYF. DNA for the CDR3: TGTGCCAGCAGCCGGAAGGTAGGCGGGAGGGCCTACGAGCAGTACTTC.